This TCR beta chain was documented in a study of blood T cell repertoires in COVID-19. Germline trimming cut 7 bases from V and 6 bases from J; bases unmatched to any gene: 5. The germline CDR1 and CDR2 sequences are MDHEN and SYDVKM. CDR3 length: 13 amino acids. TCRdb keeps only in-frame clones here, not all; method: immunoSEQ multiplex PCR. The table records 250,000 or so clones, about 87% of them present only once. Input material: PBMCs or T cells enriched from blood (not recorded which). The genes are TRBV28 and TRBJ1-5; 8 bases map to TRBD1. The TCR was taken from a woman aged 30 to 39 with acute COVID-19. The CDR3 here is CASKRTGSQPQHF. DNA for the CDR3: TGTGCCAGCAAGCGGACAGGGAGTCAGCCCCAGCATTTT.